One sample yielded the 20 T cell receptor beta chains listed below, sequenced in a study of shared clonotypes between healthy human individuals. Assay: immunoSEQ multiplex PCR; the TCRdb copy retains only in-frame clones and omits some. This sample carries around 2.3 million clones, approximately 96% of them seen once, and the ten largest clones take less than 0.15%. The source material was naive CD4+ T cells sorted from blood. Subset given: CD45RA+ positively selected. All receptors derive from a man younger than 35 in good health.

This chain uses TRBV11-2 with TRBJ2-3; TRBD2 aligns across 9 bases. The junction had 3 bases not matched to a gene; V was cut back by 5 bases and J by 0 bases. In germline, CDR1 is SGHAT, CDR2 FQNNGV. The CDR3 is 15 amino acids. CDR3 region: CASSSLAGSTDTQYF. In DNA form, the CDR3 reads TGTGCCAGCAGCAGCCTAGCGGGGAGCACAGATACGCAGTATTTT.

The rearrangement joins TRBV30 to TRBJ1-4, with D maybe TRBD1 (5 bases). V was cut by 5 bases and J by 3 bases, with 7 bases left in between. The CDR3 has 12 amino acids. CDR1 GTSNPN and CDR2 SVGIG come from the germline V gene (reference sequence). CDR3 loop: CAWGGANEKLFF. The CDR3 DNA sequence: TGTGCCTGGGGGGGAGCTAATGAAAAACTGTTTTTT.

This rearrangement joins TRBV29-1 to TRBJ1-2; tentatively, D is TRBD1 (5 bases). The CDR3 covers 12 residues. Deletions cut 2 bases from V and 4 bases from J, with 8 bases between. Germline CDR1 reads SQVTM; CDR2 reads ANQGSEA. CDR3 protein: CSVENGGYGYTF. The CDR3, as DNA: TGCAGCGTTGAAAACGGGGGCTATGGCTACACCTTC.

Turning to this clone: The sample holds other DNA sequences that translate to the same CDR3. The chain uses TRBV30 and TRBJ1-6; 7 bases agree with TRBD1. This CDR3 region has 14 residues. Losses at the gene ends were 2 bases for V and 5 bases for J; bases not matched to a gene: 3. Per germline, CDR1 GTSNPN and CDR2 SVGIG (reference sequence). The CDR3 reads CAWSSGQDNSPLHF. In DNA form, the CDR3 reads TGTGCCTGGAGTTCCGGACAGGATAATTCACCCCTCCACTTT.

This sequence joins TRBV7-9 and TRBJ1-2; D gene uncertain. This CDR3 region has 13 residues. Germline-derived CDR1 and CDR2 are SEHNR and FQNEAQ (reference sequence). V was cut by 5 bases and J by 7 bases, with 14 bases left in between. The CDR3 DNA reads TGTGCCAGCAGCCCAACGGAGCGCGGTGGCTACACCTTC. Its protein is CASSPTERGGYTF.

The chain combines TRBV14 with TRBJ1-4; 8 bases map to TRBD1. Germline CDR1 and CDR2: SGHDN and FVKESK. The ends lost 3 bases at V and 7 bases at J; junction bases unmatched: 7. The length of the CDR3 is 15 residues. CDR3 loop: CASSHRDRGSEKLFF. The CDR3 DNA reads TGTGCCAGCAGCCATCGTGACAGGGGCAGTGAAAAACTGTTTTTT.

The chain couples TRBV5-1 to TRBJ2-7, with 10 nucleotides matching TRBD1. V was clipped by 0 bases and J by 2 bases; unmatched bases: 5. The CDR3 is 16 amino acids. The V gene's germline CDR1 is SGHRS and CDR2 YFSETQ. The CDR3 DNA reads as TGCGCCAGCAGCTTGGAAGGGACAGGGGTCACCTACGAGCAGTACTTC. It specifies CASSLEGTGVTYEQYF.

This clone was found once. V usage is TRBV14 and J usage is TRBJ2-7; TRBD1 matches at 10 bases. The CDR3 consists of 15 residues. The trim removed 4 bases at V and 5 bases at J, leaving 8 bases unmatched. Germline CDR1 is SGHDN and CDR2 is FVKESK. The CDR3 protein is CASSPWDRGSHEQYF. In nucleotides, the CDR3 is TGTGCCAGCAGCCCGTGGGACAGGGGTAGCCACGAGCAGTACTTC.

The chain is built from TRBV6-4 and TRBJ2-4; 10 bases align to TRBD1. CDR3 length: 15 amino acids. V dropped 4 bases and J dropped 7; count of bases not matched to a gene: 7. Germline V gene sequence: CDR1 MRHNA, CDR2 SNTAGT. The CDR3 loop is CASSVFAGQGNIQYF. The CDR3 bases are TGTGCCAGCAGTGTATTCGCGGGACAGGGGAACATTCAGTACTTC.

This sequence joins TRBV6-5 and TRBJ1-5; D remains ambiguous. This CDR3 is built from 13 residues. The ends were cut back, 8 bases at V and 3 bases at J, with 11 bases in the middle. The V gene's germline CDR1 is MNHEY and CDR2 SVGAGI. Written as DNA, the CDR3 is TGTGCCAGCGGTATTAAGTTCAATCAGCCCCAGCATTTT. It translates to CASGIKFNQPQHF.

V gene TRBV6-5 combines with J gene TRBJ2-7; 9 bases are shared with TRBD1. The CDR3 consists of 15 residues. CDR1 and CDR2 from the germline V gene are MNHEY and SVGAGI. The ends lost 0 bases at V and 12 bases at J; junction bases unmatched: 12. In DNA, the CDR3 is TGTGCCAGCAGTTACTCCGGGACAGGGATAAATCAGCGGTACTTC. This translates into CASSYSGTGINQRYF.

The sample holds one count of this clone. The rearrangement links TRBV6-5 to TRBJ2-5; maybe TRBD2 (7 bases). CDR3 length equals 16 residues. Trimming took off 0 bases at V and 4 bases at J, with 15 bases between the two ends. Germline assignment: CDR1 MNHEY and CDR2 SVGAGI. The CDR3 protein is CASSYSSRGARETQYF. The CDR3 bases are TGTGCCAGCAGTTACTCGAGCCGGGGGGCTCGAGAGACCCAGTACTTC.

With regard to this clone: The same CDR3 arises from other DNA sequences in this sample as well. The CDR3 DNA follows: TGTGCCAGCAGCGTAGGACTAGCGGGGTCCTACGAGCAGTACTTC. It specifies CASSVGLAGSYEQYF. The J gene is TRBJ2-7, the V gene TRBV9; 11 nucleotides agree with TRBD2. The CDR3 has 15 amino acids. Losses at the gene ends were 0 bases for V and 1 base for J; bases not matched to a gene: 0. Germline loops: CDR1 SGDLS, CDR2 YYNGEE.

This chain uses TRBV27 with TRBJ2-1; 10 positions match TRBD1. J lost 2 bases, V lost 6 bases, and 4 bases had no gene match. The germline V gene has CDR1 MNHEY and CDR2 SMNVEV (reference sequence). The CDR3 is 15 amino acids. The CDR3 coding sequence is TGTGCCAGCAGGTCGGACAGGGGGGCCTACAATGAGCAGTTCTTC. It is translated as CASRSDRGAYNEQFF.

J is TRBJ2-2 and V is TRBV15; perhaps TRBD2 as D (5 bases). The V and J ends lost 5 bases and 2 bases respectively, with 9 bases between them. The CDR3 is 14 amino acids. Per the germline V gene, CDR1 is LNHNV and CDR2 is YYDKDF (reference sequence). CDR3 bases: TGTGCCACCAGCGGCACTAGAAACACCGGGGAGCTGTTTTTT. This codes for CATSGTRNTGELFF.

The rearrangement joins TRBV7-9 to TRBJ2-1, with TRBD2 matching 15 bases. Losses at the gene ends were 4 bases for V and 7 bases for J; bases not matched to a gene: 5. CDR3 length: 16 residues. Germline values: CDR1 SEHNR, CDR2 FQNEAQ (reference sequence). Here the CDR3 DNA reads TGTGCCAGCAGCTCCTGGACTAGCGGGAGGGGAAATGAGCAGTTCTTC. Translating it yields CASSSWTSGRGNEQFF.

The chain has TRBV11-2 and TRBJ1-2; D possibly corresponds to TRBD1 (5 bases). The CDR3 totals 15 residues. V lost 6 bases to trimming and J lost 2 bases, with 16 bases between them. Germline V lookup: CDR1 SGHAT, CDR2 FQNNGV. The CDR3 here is CASRTAGAGNYGYTF. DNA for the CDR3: TGTGCCAGCAGGACGGCCGGGGCGGGGAACTATGGCTACACCTTC.

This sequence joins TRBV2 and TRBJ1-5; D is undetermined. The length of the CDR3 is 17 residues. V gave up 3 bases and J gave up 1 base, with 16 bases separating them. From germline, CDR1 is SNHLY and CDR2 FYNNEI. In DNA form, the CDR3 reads TGTGCCAGCAGTGAGGGCGGAGACCTACGAAGCAATCAGCCCCAGCATTTT. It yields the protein CASSEGGDLRSNQPQHF.

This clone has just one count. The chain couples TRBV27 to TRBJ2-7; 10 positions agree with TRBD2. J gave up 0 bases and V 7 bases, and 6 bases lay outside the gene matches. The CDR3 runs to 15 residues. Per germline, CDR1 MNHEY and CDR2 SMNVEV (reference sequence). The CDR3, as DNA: TGTGCCAGCAAGGGAGCGGGGGGGAACTCCTACGAGCAGTACTTC. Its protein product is CASKGAGGNSYEQYF.

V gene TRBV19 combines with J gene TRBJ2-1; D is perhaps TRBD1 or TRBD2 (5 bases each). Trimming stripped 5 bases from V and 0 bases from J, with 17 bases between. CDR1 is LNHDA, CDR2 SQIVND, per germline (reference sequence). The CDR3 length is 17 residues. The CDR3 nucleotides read TGTGCCAGTAGTGTTAGGGGAATGGGGAGCTCCTACAATGAGCAGTTCTTC. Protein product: CASSVRGMGSSYNEQFF.